This TCR beta chain was recovered during a study of HIV-infected patients and healthy controls (TCRdb year 2014). With respect to the entire study: After three months of therapy, CD4 counts in about 90% of the 16 patients increased to a modest but significant degree while remaining below normal ranges. An undetectable viral load was attained by 11 of 16 patients by the second bleed and by all patients after a further year of therapy. The study asked whether deep sequencing of the TCR repertoire from small blood samples of HIV patients could detect immune perturbation and reconstitution. Relative to controls, total CDR3 counts per chain did not differ significantly, and patients lacked overall T-cell lymphocytopenia. The CD4:CD8 ratio rose slightly, whereas CD8 counts showed no consistent shift during early therapy. Findings and caveats that apply to the study as a whole: Differing numbers of distinct sequences in patients and controls hindered comparison, and size-matching assigned excessive weight to rare events in the HIV-infected data. During therapy, HIV-associated CDR3s significantly decreased in frequency, while CMV-associated CDR3s did not change significantly, though most became more frequent. Alpha-chain CDR3s from MAIT cells occurred at high frequency in healthy controls but were severely depleted in HIV+ repertoires. The study did not determine donor HLA types. Compared with untreated HIV+ repertoires, healthy control repertoires had roughly threefold more distinct CDR3s and a higher Shannon diversity. The apparent post-therapy recovery of the Gini index in HIV-infected patients was not reproduced in size-matched repertoire data. Mean usage differed significantly between HIV-infected patients and controls for eight alpha and eight beta V genes. Sequencing depth was restricted by the use of whole blood, which also prevented the dynamics of distinct T-cell subpopulations from being separated. More CDR3s were shared between individuals among healthy controls than among HIV+ patients, as measured by Jaccard index and by the count of highly shared sequences. A major limit on how widely the findings apply, in the view of the authors, was that only sixteen HIV-infected individuals were processed. Alpha-beta chain pairing was not determined in the samples. The study cohorts differed slightly in age and sex profile, but those differences did not account for the observed differences in diversity. Significantly higher mean Gini indices were seen in HIV-infected repertoires than in controls, possibly reflecting oligoclonality.

CDR1 and CDR2, per the germline V gene, are SGHTA and FQGNSA. The CDR3 measures 14 amino acids from cysteine to phenylalanine. Just the 42-base CDR3 DNA is kept, in frame starting at base 1. The germline V end is reduced by 4 bases and the J end by 7 bases; junction bases left unmatched: 5. Whole blood was used without cell fractionation, so all unsorted peripheral T cells were reflected in the repertoire. A 2.5 ml sample of peripheral blood was drawn into Tempus tubes for RNA extraction. HIV-infected adults who had not yet received antiretroviral therapy and were about to begin treatment were enrolled, with the first sixteen eligible patients processed. Treatment interruptions were among the grounds for excluding patients from enrollment, as were febrile or AIDS-related illness, tumors, hepatitis B or C coinfection, immunomodulatory therapy and recent vaccination. Residual genomic DNA was removed with the TURBO-DNase kit and globin mRNA was depleted with GLOBINclear. Just before antiretroviral therapy was started, pretreatment blood was collected from HIV-infected patients.

This clonotype has just a few counts. It lacks a known antigen. Base qualities are not provided; no much larger clone lies one nucleotide away. Reverse transcription of approximately 500 ng RNA was performed with SuperScript III using primers directed against the alpha and beta constant regions. Separate alpha and beta chain libraries were made by chain-specific third strand synthesis with multiplexing indices. To avoid primer bias, the protocol used one single primer pair to amplify every rearrangement within a chain, and the protocol also attached molecular barcodes to each cDNA molecule. The SP2 sequencing primer site and a random hexamer were carried on a 5' RACE adapter, to which purified cDNA was joined by T4 RNA Ligase 1. Second strand synthesis was primed from the SP2 site with Phusion polymerase, using slow temperature ramps to favor optimal annealing. Each molecule's 12-nucleotide barcode consisted of two random hexamer sequences, both added before amplification and joined together. An amplification PCR of roughly 25 cycles with P5s and P7 primers came after a short first PCR that had added P5 and P7 adapter elements plus a second index. The libraries went through approximately 26 PCR cycles in total, were quantified on a Qubit, were sized on a Bioanalyzer, and were diluted to around 4 nM. Sequencing of the normalized libraries was done on an Illumina MiSeq using 2 x 250 paired-end kits. Reverse transcription reactions were cleaned up on MinElute columns and eluted into approximately 10 ul Tris-Cl. The adapter ligations were run for roughly 25 hours at 16 degrees C, and AMPure XP beads at a 1:1 ratio were afterwards used to clean them. The authors' analysis ran thus. Demultiplexed FASTQ files were processed with a modified Decombinator that output V, J, insert and barcode information. Sequences sharing a barcode but differing from the dominant sequence were discarded as errors, and barcodes clustered at Levenshtein distance 3 were counted to estimate original cDNA molecules. Downstream analyses used R packages ineq, vegan, igraph and RCytoscape, with IMGT nomenclature and CDR3 definitions. V gene usage was calculated across distinct sequences, with every TCR tallied a single time to avoid skew from clonal expansion. Whenever two unique CDR3 amino acid sequences within a donor differed by a single Levenshtein edit, similarity networks linked them. The authors compiled published HIV-specific CDR3s (over 90 alpha, some 710 beta) and CMV-specific CDR3s (around 14 alpha, roughly 250 beta) and searched for them in the repertoires. Random subsampling to size-matched repertoires demonstrated that the decreased diversity in patients did not result from their lower sequence numbers. TCRdb redid the processing of the public reads, applying fastp at Q25 and MiXCR, and retained in-frame beta chains. Here each entry gathers all rows of one CDR3 protein and keeps the most common genes and DNA. The V and J calls and clone size are TCRdb's, not the authors'. This sample gives 6,000 to 8,000 distinct CDR3 sequences in total; 9.5% to 13% of them show up just once. Of the sample, over 25% falls within the top ten clones.

Rearrangement joined TRBV7-2 to TRBJ2-1; 9 bases in between match TRBD2. Sequencing used blood, obtained before antiretroviral therapy. This receptor was identified in an adult with HIV infection. This receptor carries the CDR3 CASSSGTSLNEQFF. The nucleotide sequence reads as follows: TGTGCCAGCAGCTCAGGGACTAGCTTAAATGAGCAGTTCTTC.